This passage covers 31 T cell receptor beta chains from one sample sequenced in a study of blood T cells in healthy people across ages (dated by TCRdb to 2014 to 2015). The library was made by 5' RACE. Instrument on record: Illumina HiSeq 2500. A second PCR of 7 to 11 cycles was performed with a sample-barcoded 5' primer and a J-beta primer mix. The raw public data were reprocessed by TCRdb itself: fastp quality trimming at Q25, MiXCR clonotype calling, in-frame beta chains only. Each CDR3 protein appears once, grouped with its most common genes and DNA. The sample table shows around 520,000 distinct CDR3 sequences, and 27% are seen once. Over 3.5% of the sample goes to the ten largest clones. This sample was also put to use in a study of T cells of mothers and their children.

Sequencing was carried out using blood. These receptors were obtained from a boy aged 2 to 10 in good health.

The J gene is TRBJ2-6, the V gene TRBV5-5, with D possibly being TRBD1 or TRBD2 (5 bases each). Trimming cost V 2 bases and J 0 bases, with 12 bases left between them. The CDR3 contains 17 residues. From germline, CDR1 is SGHKS and CDR2 YYEKEE (reference sequence). CDR3 sequence: CASSLLGAGSGANVLTF. CDR3 bases: TGTGCCAGCAGCTTACTCGGGGCAGGCTCTGGGGCCAACGTCCTGACTTTC.

Of note for this clonotype: At one boundary the junction diverges from the germline segment, which might be a read error. This chain links TRBV20-1 with TRBJ2-4; possibly TRBD2 for D (5 bases). The CDR3 is made up of 15 amino acids. The germline V gene encodes CDR1 DFQATT and CDR2 SNEGSKA (reference sequence). CDR3 coding DNA: TGCAGTGCTAGAGATCATACTCGGGGAATGAACATCCAGTACTTC. This sequence encodes CSARDHTRGMNIQYF.

This clonotype was observed a few times. The rearrangement links TRBV20-1 to TRBJ2-3; 12 nucleotides agree with TRBD2. The CDR3 has 15 residues. V shed 5 bases, J shed 0 bases, and the junction held 3 bases outside the gene matches. Per germline, CDR1 DFQATT and CDR2 SNEGSKA (reference sequence). CDR3 in amino acids: CSAPSGRGSTDTQYF. The CDR3 DNA is TGCAGTGCTCCTAGCGGGAGGGGAAGCACAGATACGCAGTATTTT.

This chain connects TRBV20-1 to TRBJ1-2; a possible D gene is TRBD1 (6 bases). The V and J ends lost 6 bases and 8 bases respectively, with 31 bases between them. Germline V CDR1 and CDR2: DFQATT, SNEGSKA (reference sequence). The CDR3 has 17 residues. CDR3 DNA: TGCAGTGCGGAGCCCACATTGGGGACACAGGAAATCGACGGCTACACCTTC. This encodes CSAEPTLGTQEIDGYTF.

This clonotype was seen ten or more times. The V and J genes are TRBV6-6 and TRBJ1-1, with 9 bases lining up with TRBD1. Germline CDR1 is MNHNY and CDR2 is SVGAGI (reference sequence). This CDR3 has 16 residues. V lost 2 bases and J lost 0; bases outside the gene matches: 4. The CDR3, as DNA: TGTGCCAGCAGTTACAAGGACAGGGGCCTGAACACTGAAGCTTTCTTT. The encoded protein is CASSYKDRGLNTEAFF.

V gene TRBV2 combines with J gene TRBJ1-4; 7 bases fit TRBD1. V was pared by 5 bases and J by 10 bases, with 4 bases of the junction left unmatched. This CDR3 is 12 amino acids long. Germline lookup yields CDR1 SNHLY and CDR2 FYNNEI. In DNA, the CDR3 is TGTGCCAGCAGTTGGGGGGACAGAAAACTGTTTTTT. Residues: CASSWGDRKLFF.

The V gene is TRBV12-3 or TRBV12-4, the J gene TRBJ2-6; 8 nucleotides agree with TRBD1. This CDR3 has 16 residues. The V segment lost 5 bases and the J segment 2 bases; nucleotides outside the gene matches: 5. CDR3 loop: CASSQPGQAGANVLTF. Written as DNA, the CDR3 is TGTGCCAGCAGTCAACCGGGACAGGCTGGGGCCAACGTCCTGACTTTC.

The chain links TRBV7-2 to TRBJ1-3; D gene unclear. CDR1 SGHTA and CDR2 FQGNSA come from the germline V gene. V dropped 2 bases and J dropped 4 bases, with 9 bases sitting between them. The CDR3 has 14 residues. The CDR3: CASSLPGAGNTIYF. The CDR3 bases are TGTGCCAGCAGCTTACCGGGAGCGGGAAACACCATATATTTT.

The chain couples TRBV7-9 to TRBJ2-5; D unclear. The length of the CDR3 is 14 residues. CDR1 SEHNR and CDR2 FQNEAQ come from the germline V gene (reference sequence). The germline V and J ends were trimmed by 3 bases and 0 bases, with 8 bases remaining between them. The CDR3 nucleotides read TGTGCCAGCAGCTTGTTTCTGGACCAAGAGACCCAGTACTTC. Its protein product is CASSLFLDQETQYF.

With regard to this clonotype: At one of its ends the junction is not consistent with the germline gene, which may arise from a read error. The gene calls are TRBV5-6 and TRBJ2-7, with D maybe TRBD2 (6 bases). This CDR3 has 14 residues. The germline V gene has CDR1 SGHDT and CDR2 YYEEEE. The DNA for the CDR3 is TGTGCCAACAGCTTGGGACTTTCCCCTGCCGAGCAGTACTTC. The encoded protein is CANSLGLSPAEQYF. Together with reference TRBV5-6 and TRBJ2-7, the CDR3 gives the full variable domain: DAGVTQSPTHLIKTRGQQVTLRCSPKSGHDTVSWYQQALGQGPQFIFQYYEEEERQRGNFPDRFSGHQFPNYSSELNVNALLLGDSALYLCANSLGLSPAEQYFGPGTRLTVT.

This sequence joins TRBV4-1 and TRBJ2-7; 9 nucleotides match TRBD2. This CDR3 comprises 16 residues. Germline loops: CDR1 MGHRA, CDR2 YSYEKL. V shed 1 base and J 6 bases; nucleotides not matched to a gene: 10. This CDR3 is CASSQVPAGGKSEQYF. In DNA, the CDR3 is TGCGCCAGCAGCCAAGTTCCAGCGGGGGGAAAATCCGAGCAGTACTTC.

A note on this clonotype: One end of the junction fails to match germline, which may point to a read error. The chain is built from TRBV7-9 and TRBJ2-4, with D possibly matching TRBD2 (5 bases). Germline CDR1 reads SEHNR; CDR2 reads FQNEAQ (reference sequence). CDR3 size: 14 residues. CDR3 region: CASNFWGAKNTQYF. The CDR3 region has the DNA TGTGCCAGCAACTTCTGGGGAGCCAAAAACACTCAGTACTTC. Full variable domain (missing parts from reference TRBV7-9 and TRBJ2-4): DTGVSQNPRHKITKRGQNVTFRCDPISEHNRLYWYRQTLGQGPEFLTYFQNEAQLEKSRLLSDRFSAERPKGSFSTLEIQRTEQGDSAMYLCASNFWGAKNTQYFGAGTRLSVL.

The V call is TRBV6-5, the J call TRBJ2-1, with no clear D. The germline V gene has CDR1 MNHEY and CDR2 SVGAGI. The germline V and J ends were trimmed by 5 bases and 0 bases, with 11 bases remaining between them. The CDR3 has 15 residues. The CDR3 protein is CASSTNGSSYNEQFF. DNA for the CDR3: TGTGCCAGCAGTACTAACGGCAGCTCCTACAATGAGCAGTTCTTC.

The rearrangement joins TRBV5-1 to TRBJ2-1; 10 bases map to TRBD1. The V gene end was trimmed by 1 base and the J gene end by 7 bases; junction bases not matched to a gene: 11. The CDR3 runs 17 residues. Germline V gene sequence: CDR1 SGHRS, CDR2 YFSETQ. DNA of the CDR3: TGCGCCAGCAGCTTGCCTCGGGACAGGGGAAGGACAAATGAGCAGTTCTTC. It is translated as CASSLPRDRGRTNEQFF.

This clonotype showed up just a few times. V and J are TRBV6-2 or TRBV6-3 and TRBJ2-7, with D perhaps TRBD2 (6 bases). CDR1 is MNHEY, CDR2 SVGEGT, per germline. The CDR3 contains 14 residues. Trimming removed 6 bases from V and 3 bases from J, with 15 bases in between. This CDR3 is CASRGLARIYEQYF. The CDR3 DNA reads TGTGCCAGCAGGGGTCTAGCGAGAATCTACGAGCAGTACTTC.

The chain combines TRBV3-1 with TRBJ1-6; 8 bases match TRBD1. Germline V gene lookup returns CDR1 LGHDT and CDR2 YNNKEL (reference sequence). This CDR3 has 17 amino acids. V shed 4 bases and J 9 bases; nucleotides not matched to a gene: 14. The CDR3 is CASSRGAGQGRISPLHF. CDR3 sequence (DNA): TGTGCCAGCAGCCGCGGCGCTGGACAGGGAAGGATTTCACCCCTCCACTTT.

The J gene is TRBJ2-7, the V gene TRBV6-1; weak D call: TRBD2 (5 bases). The J call could be wrong; TRBJ2-5 is a better fit for the DNA end. Germline values: CDR1 MNHNS, CDR2 SASEGT. This CDR3 region has 15 residues. The CDR3 DNA reads TGTGCCAGCAGTGAATTATCGGGGTTGGGTGAGACCCAGTACTTC. The encoded protein is CASSELSGLGETQYF.

V gene TRBV29-1 combines with J gene TRBJ2-3; maybe TRBD2 (5 bases). The CDR3 is 14 amino acids. The germline gives CDR1 SQVTM, CDR2 ANQGSEA. Trimming took off 5 bases at V and 4 bases at J, with 16 bases between the two ends. CDR3 protein: CSVLPPGVSDTQYF. Here the CDR3 DNA reads TGCAGCGTTCTCCCTCCCGGGGTCTCAGATACGCAGTATTTT.

V and J are TRBV4-1 and TRBJ2-5; TRBD1 is a possible D gene (6 bases). Germline loops: CDR1 MGHRA, CDR2 YSYEKL. V lost 1 base and J 4 bases, leaving 7 bases between the germline ends. The CDR3 sequence is 13 residues long. Written as DNA, the CDR3 is TGCGCCAGCAGCCAAGGGGACATAGAGACCCAGTACTTC. It encodes CASSQGDIETQYF.

The V and J genes are TRBV30 and TRBJ2-1; either TRBD1 or TRBD2 may fit D (5 bases each). The J call may be mistaken, given a closer DNA end match to TRBJ2-5. The CDR3 spans 15 residues. The germline CDR1 and CDR2 sequences are GTSNPN and SVGIG (reference sequence). The CDR3 bases are TGTGCCTGGAACGACCCCGGGGCAGGGCAAGAGACCCAGTACTTC. Protein sequence: CAWNDPGAGQETQYF.

The table lists this clonotype with a few counts. The chain couples TRBV6-5 to TRBJ1-4; no reliable D call. The V end lost 2 bases, the J end lost 0 bases, and 4 bases lay between the germline ends. The CDR3 consists of 14 residues. Germline V gene lookup returns CDR1 MNHEY and CDR2 SVGAGI. The CDR3 region has the DNA TGTGCCAGCAGTTACGGATCAACTAATGAAAAACTGTTTTTT. Translation gives CASSYGSTNEKLFF.

This clonotype was seen a handful of times. The V call is TRBV21-1, the J call TRBJ2-1; the table assigns TRBD1, which was not confirmed against the DNA. TRBV21-1 is noted as a pseudogene. CDR3 size: 17 residues. The chain's CDR3 is CASSTPQGGGTYNEQFF. CDR3 DNA: TGTGCCAGCAGCACCCCCCAGGGCGGAGGTACCTACAATGAGCAGTTCTTC.

This chain links TRBV29-1 with TRBJ2-1; 8 bases map to TRBD1. With 5 bases clipped from V and 4 bases from J, the junction kept 4 bases outside the gene matches. CDR1 is SQVTM and CDR2 is ANQGSEA in the germline V gene. The CDR3 spans 13 residues. The CDR3 bases are TGCAGCGTTTCGACAGGGGATTACAATGAGCAGTTCTTC. It yields the protein CSVSTGDYNEQFF.

The chain is built from TRBV6-5 and TRBJ2-5; 10 nucleotides agree with TRBD1. This CDR3 region has 18 residues. CDR1 MNHEY and CDR2 SVGAGI come from the germline V gene. After removal of 2 bases from V and 2 bases from J, the junction contained 11 bases not matched to a gene. DNA of the CDR3: TGTGCCAGCAGTTACCGTCCGACAGGGGGCTCTTATCAAGAGACCCAGTACTTC. It is translated as CASSYRPTGGSYQETQYF.

In DNA, the CDR3 is TGCGCCAGCAGCCTTAGCGTCCTTAGGGAGACCCAGTACTTC. Its protein product is CASSLSVLRETQYF. J is TRBJ2-5 and V is TRBV5-1, with a tentative D call TRBD2 (5 bases). The V and J ends lost 4 bases and 5 bases respectively, with 15 bases between them. CDR1 is SGHRS and CDR2 is YFSETQ in the germline V gene. The CDR3 totals 14 residues.

This clonotype was counted between two and nine times. The rearrangement links TRBV7-8 to TRBJ2-5, with D perhaps TRBD1 (6 bases). Germline values: CDR1 SGHVS, CDR2 FQNEAQ. This CDR3 is built from 18 residues. V was shortened by 5 bases and J by 2 bases, with 24 bases between the two germline ends. CDR3 DNA sequence: TGTGCCAGCAGCATCACAGGGTTCGTCCCCGCCACACAAGAGACCCAGTACTTC. Translated, it gives CASSITGFVPATQETQYF.

The chain combines TRBV20-1 with TRBJ2-2, with D possibly TRBD1 on 5 matching bases. This CDR3 spans 14 amino acids. Germline V gene data show CDR1 as DFQATT and CDR2 as SNEGSKA (reference sequence). V was clipped by 2 bases and J by 1 base, with 8 bases between them. CDR3 bases: TGCAGTGCTAGATCCCAGGGGAACACCGGGGAGCTGTTTTTT. Amino acids: CSARSQGNTGELFF.

This clonotype has only a few counts. The genes are TRBV9 and TRBJ2-3, with 8 positions matching TRBD2. The length of the CDR3 is 15 residues. Germline V lookup: CDR1 SGDLS, CDR2 YYNGEE. Trimming removed 3 bases from V and 5 bases from J; junction bases left unmatched: 8. The CDR3 sequence is CASSDGGGIRDTQYF. The CDR3 DNA reads TGTGCCAGCAGCGACGGGGGGGGGATCAGAGATACGCAGTATTTT.

This clonotype appeared many times. The rearrangement joins TRBV15 to TRBJ1-1; the D gene is possibly TRBD1 (5 bases). CDR3 length: 14 amino acids. The V gene lost 7 bases and the J gene lost 7 bases, with 19 bases spanning the gap. Germline CDR1 is LNHNV and CDR2 is YYDKDF (reference sequence). The CDR3 loop reads CATTTTMGQSEAFF. CDR3 in DNA: TGTGCCACCACAACCACCATGGGGCAAAGTGAAGCTTTCTTT. Supplemented by reference TRBV15 and TRBJ1-1, the full variable domain reads DAMVIQNPRYQVTQFGKPVTLSCSQTLNHNVMYWYQQKSSQAPKLLFHYYDKDFNNEADTPDNFQSRRPNTSFCFLDIRSPGLGDTAMYLCATTTTMGQSEAFFGQGTRLTVV.

J is TRBJ1-1 and V is TRBV27; tentative D call: TRBD1 (6 bases). The CDR3 length is 16 residues. Germline-derived CDR1 and CDR2 are MNHEY and SMNVEV (reference sequence). The V end lost 5 bases, the J end lost 3 bases, and 19 bases lay between the germline ends. The CDR3 reads CASSLRGYREYTEAFF. CDR3 coding DNA: TGTGCCAGCAGTCTACGAGGGTACAGGGAGTACACTGAAGCTTTCTTT.

The genes are TRBV12-3 or TRBV12-4 and TRBJ2-5; possibly TRBD1 for D (5 bases). The V end lost 0 bases, the J end lost 5 bases, and 10 bases lay between the germline ends. This CDR3 comprises 14 residues. The CDR3 nucleotides read TGTGCCAGCAGTTTAGCGGCAGGGATGGAGACCCAGTACTTC. It codes for CASSLAAGMETQYF.